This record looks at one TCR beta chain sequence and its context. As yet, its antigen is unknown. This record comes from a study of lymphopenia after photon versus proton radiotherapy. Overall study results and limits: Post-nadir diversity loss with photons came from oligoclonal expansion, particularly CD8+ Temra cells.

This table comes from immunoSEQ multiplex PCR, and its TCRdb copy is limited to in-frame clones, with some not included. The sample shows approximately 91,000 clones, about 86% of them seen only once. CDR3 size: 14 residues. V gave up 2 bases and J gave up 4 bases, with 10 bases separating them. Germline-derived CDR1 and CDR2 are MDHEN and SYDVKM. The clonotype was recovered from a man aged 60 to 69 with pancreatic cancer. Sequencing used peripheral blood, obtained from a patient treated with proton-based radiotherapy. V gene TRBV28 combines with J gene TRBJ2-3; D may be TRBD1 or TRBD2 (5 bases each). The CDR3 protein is CASSLRGASDTQYF. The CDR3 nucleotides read TGTGCCAGCAGTTTAAGGGGAGCGTCAGATACGCAGTATTTT.